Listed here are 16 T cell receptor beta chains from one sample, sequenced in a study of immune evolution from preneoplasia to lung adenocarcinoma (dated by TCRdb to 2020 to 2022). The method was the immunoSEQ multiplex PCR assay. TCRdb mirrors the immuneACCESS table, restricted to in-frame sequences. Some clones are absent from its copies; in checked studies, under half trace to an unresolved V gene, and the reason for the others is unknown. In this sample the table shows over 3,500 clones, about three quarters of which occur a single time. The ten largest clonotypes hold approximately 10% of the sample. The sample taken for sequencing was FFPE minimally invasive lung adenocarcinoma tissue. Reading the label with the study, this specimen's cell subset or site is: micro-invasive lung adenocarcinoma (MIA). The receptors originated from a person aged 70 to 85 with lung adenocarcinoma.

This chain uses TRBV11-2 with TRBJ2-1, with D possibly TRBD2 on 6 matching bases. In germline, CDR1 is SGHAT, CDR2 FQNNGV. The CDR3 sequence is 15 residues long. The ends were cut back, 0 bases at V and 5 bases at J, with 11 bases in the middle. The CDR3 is CASSLEAGFNNEQFF. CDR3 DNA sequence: TGTGCCAGCAGCTTAGAGGCGGGATTCAACAATGAGCAGTTCTTC.

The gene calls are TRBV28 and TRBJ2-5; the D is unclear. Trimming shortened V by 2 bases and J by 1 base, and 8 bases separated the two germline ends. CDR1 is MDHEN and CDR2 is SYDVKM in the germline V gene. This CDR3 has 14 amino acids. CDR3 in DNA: TGTGCCAGCAGTTTAGGGGTCGCCCAAGAGACCCAGTACTTC. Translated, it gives CASSLGVAQETQYF.

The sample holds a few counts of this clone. The CDR3 region has the DNA TGCAGCGTTGACTCCGGGCAGGGCAATGAGCAGTTCTTC. Its protein is CSVDSGQGNEQFF. The chain couples TRBV29-1 to TRBJ2-1, with a weak D call TRBD1 (5 bases). The CDR3 length is 13 residues. V was trimmed by 3 bases and J by 6 bases, leaving 12 bases between them. Germline V gives CDR1 SQVTM, CDR2 ANQGSEA.

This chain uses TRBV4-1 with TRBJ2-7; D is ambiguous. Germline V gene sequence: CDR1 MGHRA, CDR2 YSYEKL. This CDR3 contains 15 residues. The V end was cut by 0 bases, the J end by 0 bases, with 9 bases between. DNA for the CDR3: TGCGCCAGCAGCCAAGATAAGGAAAGCTCCTACGAGCAGTACTTC. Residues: CASSQDKESSYEQYF.

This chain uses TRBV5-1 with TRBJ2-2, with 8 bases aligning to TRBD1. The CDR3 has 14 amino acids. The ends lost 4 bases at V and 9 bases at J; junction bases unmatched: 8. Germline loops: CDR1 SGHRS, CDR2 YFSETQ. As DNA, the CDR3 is TGCGCCAGCAGCCCGACAGGGGTTTCGAGGGAGCTGTTTTTT. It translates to CASSPTGVSRELFF.

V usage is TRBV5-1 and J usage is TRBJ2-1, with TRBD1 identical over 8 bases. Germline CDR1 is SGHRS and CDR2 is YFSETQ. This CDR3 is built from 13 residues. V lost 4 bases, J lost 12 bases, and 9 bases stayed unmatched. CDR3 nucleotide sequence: TGCGCCAGCAGCCCAACAGGGGGTGATGCGCAGTTCTTC. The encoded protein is CASSPTGGDAQFF.

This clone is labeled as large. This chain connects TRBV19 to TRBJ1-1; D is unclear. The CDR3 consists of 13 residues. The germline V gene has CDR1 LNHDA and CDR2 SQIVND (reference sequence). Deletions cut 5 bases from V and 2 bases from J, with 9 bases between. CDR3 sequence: CASSSTLNTEAFF. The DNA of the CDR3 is TGTGCCAGTAGTTCTACATTAAACACTGAAGCTTTCTTT.

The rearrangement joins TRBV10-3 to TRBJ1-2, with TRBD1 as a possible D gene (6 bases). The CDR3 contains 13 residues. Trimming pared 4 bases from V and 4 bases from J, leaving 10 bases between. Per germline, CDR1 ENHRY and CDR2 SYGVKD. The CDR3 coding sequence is TGTGCCATCAGTGGACAGGCCTCCTATGGCTACACCTTC. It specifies CAISGQASYGYTF.

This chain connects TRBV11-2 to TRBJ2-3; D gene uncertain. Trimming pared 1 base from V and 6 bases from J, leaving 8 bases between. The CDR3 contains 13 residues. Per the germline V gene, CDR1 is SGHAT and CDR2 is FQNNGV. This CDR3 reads CASSLGLVDTQYF. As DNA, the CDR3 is TGTGCCAGCAGCTTAGGTTTGGTGGATACGCAGTATTTT.

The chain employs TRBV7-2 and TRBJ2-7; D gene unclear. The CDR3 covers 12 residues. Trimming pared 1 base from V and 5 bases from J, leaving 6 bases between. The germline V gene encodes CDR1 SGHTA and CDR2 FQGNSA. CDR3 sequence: CASSLEIDEQYF. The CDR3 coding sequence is TGTGCCAGCAGCTTAGAGATAGACGAGCAGTACTTC.

CDR3 sequence: CASHSNGASGNTIYF. As DNA, the CDR3 is TGTGCCAGCCACTCCAACGGGGCCAGTGGAAACACCATATATTTT. This chain links TRBV28 with TRBJ1-3, with a possible D match to TRBD1 (5 bases). Trimming cost V 8 bases and J 3 bases, with 17 bases left between them. The CDR3 is 15 residues long. CDR1 and CDR2 from the germline V gene are MDHEN and SYDVKM. The full variable domain, with the rest looked up from reference TRBV28 and TRBJ1-3, is DVKVTQSSRYLVKRTGEKVFLECVQDMDHENMFWYRQDPGLGLRLIYFSYDVKMKEKGDIPEGYSVSREKKERFSLILESASTNQTSMYLCASHSNGASGNTIYFGEGSWLTVV.

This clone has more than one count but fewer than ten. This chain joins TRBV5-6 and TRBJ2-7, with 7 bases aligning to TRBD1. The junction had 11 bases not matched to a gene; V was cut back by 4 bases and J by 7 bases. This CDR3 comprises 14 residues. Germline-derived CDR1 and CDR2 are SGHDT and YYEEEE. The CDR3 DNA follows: TGTGCCAGCAGCCCCGGACAGGTGAGGGGGGAGCAGTACTTC. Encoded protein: CASSPGQVRGEQYF.

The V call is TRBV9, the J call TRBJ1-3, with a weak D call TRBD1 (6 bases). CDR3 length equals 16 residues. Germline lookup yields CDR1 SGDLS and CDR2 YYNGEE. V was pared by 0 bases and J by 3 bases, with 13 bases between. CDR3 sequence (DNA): TGTGCCAGCAGCGTAGATTGGGGGCTGGGTGGAAACACCATATATTTT. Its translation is CASSVDWGLGGNTIYF.

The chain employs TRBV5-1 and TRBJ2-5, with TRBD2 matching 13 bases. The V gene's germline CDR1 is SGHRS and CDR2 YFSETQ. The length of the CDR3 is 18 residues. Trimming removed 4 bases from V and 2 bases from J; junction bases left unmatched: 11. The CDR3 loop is CASSQGTSGAPFQETQYF. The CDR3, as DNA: TGCGCCAGCAGCCAAGGGACTAGCGGGGCGCCGTTTCAAGAGACCCAGTACTTC.

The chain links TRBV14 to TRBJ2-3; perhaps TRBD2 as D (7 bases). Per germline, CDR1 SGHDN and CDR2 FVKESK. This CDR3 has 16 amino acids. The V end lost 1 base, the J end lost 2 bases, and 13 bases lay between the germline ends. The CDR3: CASSQASGDYTDTQYF. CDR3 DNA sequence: TGTGCCAGCAGCCAAGCTTCAGGGGACTACACAGATACGCAGTATTTT.

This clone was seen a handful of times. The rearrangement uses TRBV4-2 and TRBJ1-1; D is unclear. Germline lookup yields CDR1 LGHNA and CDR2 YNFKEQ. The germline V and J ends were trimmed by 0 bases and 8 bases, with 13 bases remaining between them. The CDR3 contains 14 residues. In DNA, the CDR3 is TGTGCCAGCAGCCAAGATGGGTCCCCCCCGGAAGCTTTCTTT. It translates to CASSQDGSPPEAFF.